These 11 T cell receptor beta chains were sequenced from one sample in a study of early T cells in non-severe SARS-CoV-2 infection. TCRdb itself ran the 5' RACE reads through MiXCR, one entry per CDR3 protein. The sample lists roughly 20,000 distinct CDR3 sequences; less than 4.5% were seen once. Sequences were obtained from whole blood. The source of these receptors is an adult who was a healthcare worker with PCR-confirmed SARS-CoV-2 infection or an uninfected control (not recorded which).

The sample holds many counts of this clonotype. The chain has TRBV7-2 and TRBJ2-3; TRBD2 matches at 7 bases. Trimming at V came to 1 base and at J to 5 bases, leaving 6 bases not matched to a gene. CDR3 size: 15 residues. Germline CDR1 is SGHTA and CDR2 is FQGNSA. CDR3: CASSLVGEGKDTQYF. The CDR3 DNA reads TGTGCCAGCAGCTTAGTGGGGGAGGGGAAAGATACGCAGTATTTT.

This clonotype has a count of ten or more. V and J are TRBV10-1 and TRBJ2-7; 9 positions agree with TRBD2. Trimming cost V 9 bases and J 4 bases; bases outside gene matches: 16. The CDR3 runs to 16 residues. CDR1 and CDR2 from the germline V gene are WNHNN and SYGVQD (reference sequence). CDR3 nucleotides: TGCGCCAGGAAAGGTGGTAGCGGGGGCATTAGTTACGAGCAGTACTTC. Translation: CARKGGSGGISYEQYF.

This clonotype was observed many times. The DNA for the CDR3 is TGTGCCAGCAGCTGGGGGGGAAGCAGCTCCTATAATTCACCCCTCCACTTT. Translation: CASSWGGSSSYNSPLHF. This chain uses TRBV7-9 with TRBJ1-6; a possible D gene is TRBD1 (5 bases). The V end was cut by 4 bases, the J end by 0 bases, with 13 bases between. The germline gives CDR1 SEHNR, CDR2 FQNEAQ (reference sequence). CDR3 length: 17 amino acids.

This clonotype showed up just a few times. The V gene is TRBV12-2, the J gene TRBJ1-1; the DNA was not compared with TRBD1, the D call given in the table. TRBV12-2 is an annotated pseudogene. The CDR3 length is 17 residues. CDR3 protein: CASRCLFRDRDLAEAFF. The CDR3 nucleotides read TGTGCAAGTCGCTGTTTATTCCGGGACAGGGATTTGGCTGAAGCTTTCTTT.

At least ten counts were recorded for this clonotype. This sequence joins TRBV4-1 and TRBJ1-1, with D possibly TRBD1 on 6 matching bases. The germline gives CDR1 MGHRA, CDR2 YSYEKL. This CDR3 is 17 amino acids long. Trimming removed 0 bases at V and 0 bases at J, with 14 bases between. The CDR3 bases are TGCGCCAGCAGCCAAGATACAGGGAGAATGGTGAACACTGAAGCTTTCTTT. Protein product: CASSQDTGRMVNTEAFF.

This clonotype was counted ten times or more. The rearrangement joins TRBV6-1 to TRBJ1-2, with no clear D. CDR1 is MNHNS and CDR2 is SASEGT in the germline V gene. V gave up 7 bases and J gave up 2 bases, with 5 bases separating them. The CDR3 extends over 11 amino acids. DNA of the CDR3: TGTGCCAGCACCTGGAACTATGGCTACACCTTC. Encoded protein: CASTWNYGYTF.

This clonotype is medium-sized in the sample. V is TRBV11-2 and J is TRBJ1-2, with 7 bases aligning to TRBD1. The CDR3 is made up of 14 amino acids. The trim removed 4 bases at V and 3 bases at J, leaving 5 bases unmatched. Looked up from germline, CDR1 is SGHAT and CDR2 is FQNNGV. The CDR3 DNA sequence: TGTGCCAGCAGCTCAGTACAGGGGTACTATGGCTACACCTTC. It codes for CASSSVQGYYGYTF.

This clonotype occurred a few times. This chain uses TRBV11-2 with TRBJ2-1; maybe TRBD1 (6 bases). The CDR3 is made up of 13 amino acids. Trimming shortened V by 4 bases and J by 4 bases, and 8 bases separated the two germline ends. Per germline, CDR1 SGHAT and CDR2 FQNNGV. CDR3 in amino acids: CASSSQGYNEQFF. The DNA of the CDR3 is TGTGCCAGCAGCTCCCAGGGGTACAATGAGCAGTTCTTC.

In this sample, this clonotype turned up many times. This chain uses TRBV7-9 with TRBJ1-1; weak D call: TRBD1 (5 bases). Germline V gives CDR1 SEHNR, CDR2 FQNEAQ (reference sequence). This CDR3 contains 14 residues. Trimming pared 4 bases from V and 0 bases from J, leaving 9 bases between. The CDR3 sequence: CASSSGVMNTEAFF. Here the CDR3 DNA reads TGTGCCAGCAGCTCGGGGGTGATGAACACTGAAGCTTTCTTT.

This clonotype was counted ten times or more. This rearrangement joins TRBV7-2 to TRBJ1-6, with a weak D call TRBD1 (6 bases). The CDR3 spans 15 residues. V was clipped by 5 bases and J by 7 bases, with 15 bases between them. Germline V gives CDR1 SGHTA, CDR2 FQGNSA. The CDR3 DNA is TGTGCCAGCAGCGTAGAGGACAGATCAAATTCACCCCTCCACTTT. Translating gives CASSVEDRSNSPLHF.

The chain joins TRBV20-1 to TRBJ1-2; 9 bases align to TRBD1. This CDR3 contains 19 residues. Germline V gives CDR1 DFQATT, CDR2 SNEGSKA (reference sequence). V shed 0 bases and J 4 bases; nucleotides not matched to a gene: 18. The CDR3 nucleotides are TGCAGTGCTAGAGATGTCCGACCTACCACAGGGGGCAGCGGCTATGGCTACACCTTC. Its protein product is CSARDVRPTTGGSGYGYTF.